Following are 12 T cell receptor beta chains from one sample sequenced in a study of shared clonotypes between healthy human individuals. Generated by immunoSEQ multiplex PCR, the TCRdb table keeps only in-frame clones and is missing some. The data contain about 1.5 million clones, 95% to 99% of them seen just once; the ten biggest clones take up roughly 0.4%. The sequenced sample was naive CD4+ T cells sorted from blood. The subset was: CD45RA+ positively selected. The receptor set was obtained from a man aged 30-40 years in good health.

The chain employs TRBV6-1 and TRBJ2-3; D possibly corresponds to TRBD1 (5 bases). The germline gives CDR1 MNHNS, CDR2 SASEGT. With 1 base removed from V and 2 bases from J, the gap between germline ends came to 13 bases. This CDR3 has 16 amino acids. The chain's CDR3 is CASSEVGAVYTDTQYF. The CDR3 DNA reads as TGTGCCAGCAGTGAAGTAGGGGCAGTTTACACAGATACGCAGTATTTT.

Turning to this clone: Other DNA sequences within the sample encode an identical CDR3. The chain has TRBV28 and TRBJ2-7; D gene uncertain. CDR3 length equals 12 residues. Trimming shortened V by 1 base and J by 2 bases, and 3 bases separated the two germline ends. CDR1 and CDR2 (germline): MDHEN, SYDVKM. DNA for the CDR3: TGTGCCAGCAGTTTATTAGCCTACGAGCAGTACTTC. Protein sequence: CASSLLAYEQYF.

The chain combines TRBV5-4 with TRBJ1-3; no clear D gene. The CDR3 consists of 13 residues. Germline CDR1 and CDR2: SGHNT and YYREEE (reference sequence). V lost 2 bases and J lost 3, with 6 bases in between. The CDR3 loop reads CASSFANGNTIYF. DNA for the CDR3: TGTGCCAGCAGCTTTGCCAATGGAAACACCATATATTTT.

The chain uses TRBV5-1 and TRBJ2-7; 15 nucleotides match TRBD2. The CDR3 runs to 17 residues. CDR1 is SGHRS and CDR2 is YFSETQ in the germline V gene. V gave up 4 bases and J gave up 4 bases; unmatched junction bases: 9. CDR3 nucleotides: TGCGCCAGCAGCCAAGGAGGACTAGCGGGAGGGATTTACGAGCAGTACTTC. This codes for CASSQGGLAGGIYEQYF.

The chain joins TRBV28 to TRBJ2-1; 13 positions match TRBD2. Germline V gives CDR1 MDHEN, CDR2 SYDVKM. With 5 bases clipped from V and 7 bases from J, the junction kept 2 bases outside the gene matches. The CDR3 length is 14 residues. The CDR3 DNA sequence: TGTGCCAGCAGTCCACTAGCGGGAGGGAATGAGCAGTTCTTC. Its protein is CASSPLAGGNEQFF.

CDR3 coding DNA: TGTGCCAGCTCGACCTCTGGGGCCAACGTCCTGACTTTC. It specifies CASSTSGANVLTF. The rearrangement joins TRBV18 to TRBJ2-6; D not certain. The CDR3 is 13 amino acids. Per germline, CDR1 KGHSH and CDR2 LQKENI. The V gene lost 6 bases and the J gene lost 0 bases, with 3 bases spanning the gap.

This rearrangement joins TRBV7-2 to TRBJ2-3; D possibly corresponds to TRBD1 (5 bases). Germline V gene lookup returns CDR1 SGHTA and CDR2 FQGNSA. Trimming cost V 3 bases and J 3 bases, with 10 bases left between them. The CDR3 loop spans 14 amino acids. This CDR3 is CASSFQGLTDTQYF. The CDR3, as DNA: TGTGCCAGCAGCTTTCAGGGCTTGACAGATACGCAGTATTTT.

The CDR3 region has the DNA TGTGCCAGCAGACGGACAGGGGTGAGGGACGAGCAGTACTTC. Protein sequence: CASRRTGVRDEQYF. V and J are TRBV2 and TRBJ2-7; TRBD1 aligns across 9 bases. The V gene's germline CDR1 is SNHLY and CDR2 FYNNEI. V shed 6 bases and J 5 bases; nucleotides not matched to a gene: 8. CDR3 length: 14 amino acids.

A word on this clone: The identical CDR3 is also encoded by other nucleotide sequences in the sample. The CDR3 reads CASSAGETQYF. The CDR3 DNA reads TGTGCCAGCTCCGCGGGGGAGACCCAGTACTTC. The rearrangement uses TRBV18 and TRBJ2-5; TRBD2 might be the D (6 bases). The CDR3 is 11 amino acids. V lost 6 bases and J lost 5, with 7 bases in between. Germline-derived CDR1 and CDR2 are KGHSH and LQKENI.

The chain joins TRBV7-9 to TRBJ1-2; perhaps TRBD1 as D (5 bases). Germline-derived CDR1 and CDR2 are SEHNR and FQNEAQ (reference sequence). Between the trimmed V and J ends, which lost 5 bases and 1 base, there was a span of 14 bases. The CDR3 is 15 amino acids. As DNA, the CDR3 is TGTGCCAGCAGCCCCCAGTGGAGGGGTAACTATGGCTACACCTTC. Amino acid sequence: CASSPQWRGNYGYTF.

The J gene is TRBJ1-1, the V gene TRBV5-6; 9 nucleotides match TRBD1. V was pared by 4 bases and J by 4 bases, with 8 bases of the junction left unmatched. CDR1 is SGHDT and CDR2 is YYEEEE in the germline V gene. The CDR3 extends over 15 amino acids. The CDR3 region is CASSRRTGAVTEAFF. CDR3 nucleotides: TGTGCCAGCAGCCGACGGACAGGGGCGGTCACTGAAGCTTTCTTT.

This clone appeared once. The J gene is TRBJ2-7, the V gene TRBV6-4, with TRBD1 as a possible D gene (6 bases). V lost 5 bases and J 5 bases, leaving 10 bases between the germline ends. Germline assignment: CDR1 MRHNA and CDR2 SNTAGT. The CDR3 runs 12 residues. The CDR3 coding sequence is TGTGCCAGCAGTCGGACAGCCCACGAGCAGTACTTC. As protein: CASSRTAHEQYF.